Presented here are 32 T cell receptor beta chains from one specimen sequenced in a study of T-cell memory formation after mild COVID-19. TCRdb passed the 5' RACE reads through MiXCR, listing each CDR3 protein once. Of 180,000 or so distinct CDR3 sequences listed, around 10% are singletons. Sample: PBMCs or a T cell subset sorted from them (not recorded which). The receptors were sampled from a man in his late teens or twenties who had mild COVID-19 (a few samples of this study predate the infection). Cell type and time point are not known.

CDR3 sequence: CASSSLSQETQYF. CDR3 in DNA: TGTGCCAGCAGTTCCCTGTCACAAGAGACCCAGTACTTC. The genes are TRBV6-2 or TRBV6-3 and TRBJ2-5; no firm D call. This CDR3 is built from 13 residues. The V and J ends lost 4 bases and 2 bases respectively, with 8 bases between them. CDR1 and CDR2 (germline): MNHEY, SVGEGT.

In nucleotides, the CDR3 is TGTGCCAGCAGCAGATCTCGACAGGAAATCTATGGCTACACCTTC. The encoded protein is CASSRSRQEIYGYTF. V is TRBV7-2 and J is TRBJ1-2; weak D call: TRBD1 (6 bases). Trimming pared 5 bases from V and 4 bases from J, leaving 17 bases between. This CDR3 has 15 amino acids. Germline CDR1 is SGHTA and CDR2 is FQGNSA.

In this sample, this clonotype turned up a few times. The chain carries TRBV6-1 and TRBJ2-7; D unclear. Trimming stripped 4 bases from V and 9 bases from J, with 13 bases between. The length of the CDR3 is 12 residues. In germline, CDR1 is MNHNS, CDR2 SASEGT. CDR3 residues: CASSVDPQVQYV. The CDR3 nucleotides are TGTGCCAGCAGTGTGGACCCCCAGGTGCAGTACGTC.

The chain links TRBV20-1 to TRBJ2-5; the match to TRBD1 covers 8 bases. Looked up from germline, CDR1 is DFQATT and CDR2 is SNEGSKA (reference sequence). The CDR3 is made up of 14 amino acids. V shed 5 bases and J 4 bases; nucleotides not matched to a gene: 9. The CDR3 reads CSAPAIDRGETQYF. In DNA form, the CDR3 reads TGCAGTGCTCCCGCCATCGACAGGGGAGAGACCCAGTACTTC.

V is TRBV4-1 and J is TRBJ1-4; D call uncertain. Germline V gene sequence: CDR1 MGHRA, CDR2 YSYEKL. The V and J ends lost 1 base and 3 bases respectively, with 9 bases between them. The CDR3 is 15 residues long. CDR3 amino acids: CASSQGFGPNEKLFF. The CDR3 nucleotides read TGCGCCAGCAGCCAAGGATTCGGACCTAATGAAAAACTGTTTTTT.

The chain combines TRBV15 with TRBJ2-3; D might be TRBD2 (5 bases). The V end lost 0 bases, the J end lost 2 bases, and 6 bases lay between the germline ends. The CDR3 is 14 residues long. The germline V gene encodes CDR1 LNHNV and CDR2 YYDKDF (reference sequence). CDR3 in amino acids: CATSRDGDTDTQYF. CDR3 DNA: TGTGCCACCAGCAGAGACGGGGACACAGATACGCAGTATTTT. The complete variable domain, with remaining parts taken from reference TRBV15 and TRBJ2-3, reads DAMVIQNPRYQVTQFGKPVTLSCSQTLNHNVMYWYQQKSSQAPKLLFHYYDKDFNNEADTPDNFQSRRPNTSFCFLDIRSPGLGDTAMYLCATSRDGDTDTQYFGPGTRLTVL.

This clonotype was counted between two and nine times. The J gene is TRBJ2-7, the V gene TRBV6-6; D tentatively fits TRBD1 or TRBD2 (6 bases each). V was clipped by 5 bases and J by 5 bases, with 19 bases between them. Germline V CDR1 and CDR2: MNHNY, SVGAGI (reference sequence). This CDR3 has 15 amino acids. CDR3: CASSKASRGGHEQYV. In DNA, the CDR3 is TGTGCCAGCAGTAAGGCGAGCAGGGGAGGCCACGAGCAGTACGTC.

V gene TRBV4-1 combines with J gene TRBJ2-7; a possible D gene is TRBD2 (6 bases). Germline V CDR1 and CDR2: MGHRA, YSYEKL. Trimming took off 0 bases at V and 2 bases at J, with 11 bases between the two ends. The CDR3 runs 15 residues. CDR3 in amino acids: CASSQDPGSPYEQYV. DNA for the CDR3: TGCGCCAGCAGCCAAGATCCCGGGAGTCCCTACGAGCAGTACGTC.

This clonotype was observed a few times. The CDR3 bases are TGTGCCAGCAGCCAGGGGCCTTATCTGTACTTC. It specifies CASSQGPYLYF. This rearrangement joins TRBV3-1 to TRBJ2-7; tentatively, D is TRBD1 (5 bases). The CDR3 has 11 amino acids. CDR1 LGHDT and CDR2 YNNKEL come from the germline V gene (reference sequence). V was clipped by 3 bases and J by 12 bases, with 12 bases between them.

The chain is built from TRBV5-6 and TRBJ2-5, with 11 bases identical to TRBD1. V shed 4 bases, J shed 5 bases, and the junction held 7 bases outside the gene matches. The CDR3 runs 15 residues. CDR1 and CDR2 from the germline V gene are SGHDT and YYEEEE. The CDR3 DNA sequence: TGTGCCAGCAGCCCGGGACAGGGGGGAGACGAGACCCAGTACTTC. Its translation is CASSPGQGGDETQYF.

In its sample, this clonotype was seen many times. The chain joins TRBV7-2 to TRBJ2-5; 8 bases map to TRBD2. Per germline, CDR1 SGHTA and CDR2 FQGNSA. The CDR3 contains 14 residues. V lost 5 bases and J lost 3; bases outside the gene matches: 5. Here the CDR3 reads CASSQNSGKETQYF. The CDR3 DNA is TGTGCCAGCAGCCAAAATAGCGGGAAAGAGACCCAGTACTTC.

The V call is TRBV5-1, the J call TRBJ2-3; 10 nucleotides align to TRBD2. The CDR3 is made up of 16 amino acids. The V segment lost 0 bases and the J segment 3 bases; nucleotides outside the gene matches: 4. Looked up from germline, CDR1 is SGHRS and CDR2 is YFSETQ. CDR3 sequence reads: CASSLGGLALTDTQYF. The CDR3 DNA sequence: TGCGCCAGCAGCTTGGGGGGACTAGCGTTGACAGATACGCAGTATTTT.

In this sample, this clonotype turned up a few times. This sequence joins TRBV9 and TRBJ2-1; a weak D match, TRBD2 (5 bases). The CDR3 consists of 13 residues. The V gene lost 4 bases and the J gene lost 3 bases, with 8 bases spanning the gap. Germline V gene sequence: CDR1 SGDLS, CDR2 YYNGEE. The CDR3 DNA reads as TGTGCCAGCAGCAACCGGGACTACAATGAGCAGTTCTTC. Its translation is CASSNRDYNEQFF.

This clonotype was seen a few times. V usage is TRBV7-9 and J usage is TRBJ1-2, with TRBD1 identical over 7 bases. Unmatched junction bases numbered 2, after V lost 1 base and J lost 3 bases. The length of the CDR3 is 14 residues. Germline V gene sequence: CDR1 SEHNR, CDR2 FQNEAQ (reference sequence). The CDR3 DNA is TGTGCCAGCAGCTTAGGGACAGGAGACTATGGCTACACCTTC. Protein product: CASSLGTGDYGYTF. Drawing the rest from reference TRBV7-9 and TRBJ1-2, the complete variable domain is DTGVSQNPRHKITKRGQNVTFRCDPISEHNRLYWYRQTLGQGPEFLTYFQNEAQLEKSRLLSDRFSAERPKGSFSTLEIQRTEQGDSAMYLCASSLGTGDYGYTFGSGTRLTVV.

This clonotype was seen at least ten times. The V call is TRBV7-6, the J call TRBJ2-5; 7 bases map to TRBD2. CDR1 and CDR2 (germline): SGHVS, FNYEAQ. V lost 5 bases and J lost 6; bases outside the gene matches: 9. The CDR3 is made up of 14 amino acids. The CDR3 here is CASSLPGGRQTQYF. The CDR3 DNA is TGTGCCAGCAGCCTACCCGGGGGGAGACAGACCCAGTACTTC.

The chain couples TRBV7-3 to TRBJ2-5, with D perhaps given as TRBD1 or TRBD2 (5 bases each). The CDR3 sequence is 15 residues long. Germline CDR1 and CDR2: SGHTA and FQGTGA. The germline V and J ends were trimmed by 5 bases and 5 bases, with 18 bases remaining between them. CDR3 DNA sequence: TGTGCCAGCAGCCCCTCGGGCACCGAGGGGGAGACCCAGTACTTC. This sequence encodes CASSPSGTEGETQYF.

This clonotype came up many times. The rearrangement links TRBV5-1 to TRBJ1-2, with TRBD1 matching 7 bases. The germline gives CDR1 SGHRS, CDR2 YFSETQ. V dropped 4 bases and J dropped 6; count of bases not matched to a gene: 3. This CDR3 spans 12 amino acids. The CDR3 spells CASSAQGNGYTF. CDR3 nucleotides: TGCGCCAGCAGCGCACAGGGGAATGGCTACACCTTC.

V is TRBV7-2 and J is TRBJ2-2; the D gene could be TRBD1 or TRBD2 (6 bases each). Trimming cost V 6 bases and J 1 base, with 15 bases left between them. CDR3 length: 16 amino acids. Per the germline V gene, CDR1 is SGHTA and CDR2 is FQGNSA. Written as DNA, the CDR3 is TGTGCCAGCAGTCCTAGGGGGGCAGGGAACACCGGGGAGCTGTTTTTT. Encoded protein: CASSPRGAGNTGELFF. Full variable domain (outside the CDR3, taken from reference TRBV7-2 and TRBJ2-2): GAGVSQSPSNKVTEKGKDVELRCDPISGHTALYWYRQSLGQGLEFLIYFQGNSAPDKSGLPSDRFSAERTGGSVSTLTIQRTQQEDSAVYLCASSPRGAGNTGELFFGEGSRLTVL.

The genes are TRBV3-1 and TRBJ1-1, with D perhaps TRBD1 (5 bases). From germline, CDR1 is LGHDT and CDR2 YNNKEL (reference sequence). Trimming removed 4 bases from V and 4 bases from J, with 16 bases in between. The CDR3 sequence is 15 residues long. The CDR3 region is CASSPSGALRTEAFF. Written as DNA, the CDR3 is TGTGCCAGCAGCCCCTCCGGGGCGCTTCGCACTGAAGCTTTCTTT.

The V and J genes are TRBV12-3 or TRBV12-4 and TRBJ1-2; TRBD1 agrees at 8 bases. The ends lost 8 bases at V and 8 bases at J; junction bases unmatched: 7. This CDR3 is built from 12 residues. CDR3 sequence: CASSGTGHGYTF. CDR3 bases: TGTGCCAGCTCCGGGACAGGCCACGGCTACACCTTC.

This clonotype was seen ten or more times. The V gene is TRBV6-6, the J gene TRBJ1-2; D unclear. From germline, CDR1 is MNHNY and CDR2 SVGAGI (reference sequence). This CDR3 comprises 14 residues. The ends were cut back, 5 bases at V and 3 bases at J, with 13 bases in the middle. The CDR3 region is CASSEPGGYYGYTF. CDR3 in DNA: TGTGCCAGCAGTGAGCCCGGTGGATACTATGGCTACACCTTC.

The chain couples TRBV15 to TRBJ1-1, with TRBD1 as a possible D gene (6 bases). Germline CDR1 reads LNHNV; CDR2 reads YYDKDF (reference sequence). The V end lost 1 base, the J end lost 4 bases, and 13 bases lay between the germline ends. This CDR3 comprises 15 residues. CDR3: CATSRGGAGSTEAFF. The CDR3 region has the DNA TGTGCCACCAGCAGAGGGGGGGCTGGGTCCACTGAAGCTTTCTTT.

V and J are TRBV28 and TRBJ2-2, with 7 bases that match TRBD1. Looked up from germline, CDR1 is MDHEN and CDR2 is SYDVKM. CDR3 length equals 13 residues. The ends lost 6 bases at V and 7 bases at J; junction bases unmatched: 5. The CDR3, as DNA: TGTGCCAGCAGCCAAGGGGGCTACGGGGAGCTGTTTTTT. Translating gives CASSQGGYGELFF.

This clonotype was found many times. The chain has TRBV20-1 and TRBJ2-3; TRBD2 might be the D (5 bases). Germline loops: CDR1 DFQATT, CDR2 SNEGSKA (reference sequence). V lost 6 bases, J lost 4 bases, and 14 bases lay in between. This CDR3 region has 13 residues. The CDR3 DNA reads TGCAGTGCCCTGGTAGGGCGGGCAGATACGCAGTATTTT. It specifies CSALVGRADTQYF.

This clonotype was recorded a few times. The chain is built from TRBV11-3 and TRBJ2-1; no clear D. This CDR3 has 13 residues. The germline gives CDR1 SGHNT, CDR2 YENEEA. Trimming took off 5 bases at V and 9 bases at J, with 14 bases between the two ends. In DNA form, the CDR3 reads TGTGCCAGCAGCCCCAGGTCGGCCAGTGAGCAGTTCTTC. Its translation is CASSPRSASEQFF.

V and J are TRBV9 and TRBJ2-3; 8 positions agree with TRBD2. The CDR3 is 15 amino acids. The V gene's germline CDR1 is SGDLS and CDR2 YYNGEE. V shed 3 bases and J 5 bases; nucleotides not matched to a gene: 8. The CDR3 DNA is TGTGCCAGCAGCGCCTCCGGGGGGGCGGGAGATACGCAGTATTTT. It encodes CASSASGGAGDTQYF.

CDR3 amino acids: CASSQQAGNTEAFF. CDR3 coding DNA: TGTGCCAGCAGCCAGCAGGCGGGGAACACTGAAGCTTTCTTT. The chain couples TRBV4-2 to TRBJ1-1; D ambiguous. The CDR3 length is 14 residues. Trimming took off 3 bases at V and 1 base at J, with 9 bases between the two ends. Germline assignment: CDR1 LGHNA and CDR2 YNFKEQ.

This clonotype showed up just a few times. V usage is TRBV28 and J usage is TRBJ2-5; D may be TRBD2 (5 bases). V shed 8 bases and J shed 0 bases, with 10 bases lying between them. This CDR3 spans 13 amino acids. From germline, CDR1 is MDHEN and CDR2 SYDVKM. The CDR3 loop reads CASGRTDQETQYF. The CDR3 region has the DNA TGTGCCAGCGGGCGGACTGACCAAGAGACCCAGTACTTC. Full variable domain (remainder filled in from reference TRBV28 and TRBJ2-5): DVKVTQSSRYLVKRTGEKVFLECVQDMDHENMFWYRQDPGLGLRLIYFSYDVKMKEKGDIPEGYSVSREKKERFSLILESASTNQTSMYLCASGRTDQETQYFGPGTRLLVL.

This chain uses TRBV7-2 with TRBJ2-1, with D perhaps TRBD1 (6 bases). The CDR3 is 14 amino acids. Germline V gene data show CDR1 as SGHTA and CDR2 as FQGNSA. The V end was cut by 2 bases, the J end by 5 bases, with 10 bases between. In nucleotides, the CDR3 is TGTGCCAGCAGCTTATTTTGGACAGACAATGAGCAGTTCTTC. This gives the protein CASSLFWTDNEQFF.

This clonotype was counted ten times or more. The chain links TRBV3-1 to TRBJ2-3, with D uncertain. Deletions cut 1 base from V and 9 bases from J, with 11 bases between. Germline V CDR1 and CDR2: LGHDT, YNNKEL (reference sequence). The CDR3 covers 13 residues. The CDR3 bases are TGTGCCAGCAGCCAAGTACTTGGCGTGACGCAGTATTTT. Translation: CASSQVLGVTQYF.

This clonotype was counted only a few times. This chain joins TRBV6-2 or TRBV6-3 and TRBJ1-4; D not resolved. The CDR3 loop spans 15 amino acids. Between the trimmed V and J ends, which lost 0 bases and 8 bases, there was a span of 13 bases. CDR1 is MNHEY and CDR2 is SVGEGT in the germline V gene. The DNA of the CDR3 is TGTGCCAGCAGTTACTCGCGGAGGTCTGAGGAAAAACTGTTTTTT. Translating gives CASSYSRRSEEKLFF.

This clonotype has more than one count but fewer than ten. CDR3 in amino acids: CASSPGQKETQYF. The CDR3 coding sequence is TGCGCCAGCAGCCCGGGACAGAAAGAGACCCAGTACTTC. The gene calls are TRBV5-1 and TRBJ2-5; TRBD1 agrees at 7 bases. Germline CDR1 reads SGHRS; CDR2 reads YFSETQ. With V trimmed by 4 bases and J by 3 bases, 3 bases remained unmatched. There are 13 residues in the CDR3.